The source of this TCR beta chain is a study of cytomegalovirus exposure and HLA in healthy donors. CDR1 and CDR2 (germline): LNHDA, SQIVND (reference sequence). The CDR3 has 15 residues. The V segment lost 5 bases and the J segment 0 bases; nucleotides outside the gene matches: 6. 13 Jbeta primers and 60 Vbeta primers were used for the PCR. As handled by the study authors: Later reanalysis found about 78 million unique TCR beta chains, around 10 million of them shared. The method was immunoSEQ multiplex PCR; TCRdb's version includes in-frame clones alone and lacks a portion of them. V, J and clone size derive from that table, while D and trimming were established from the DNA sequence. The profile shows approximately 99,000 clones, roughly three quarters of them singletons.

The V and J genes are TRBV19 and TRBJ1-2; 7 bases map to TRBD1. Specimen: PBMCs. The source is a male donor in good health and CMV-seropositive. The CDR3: CASSLTGLANYGYTF. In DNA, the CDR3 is TGTGCCAGTAGTTTGACAGGGCTCGCTAACTATGGCTACACCTTC.